Included here is one T cell receptor beta chain sequence, with context. Its binding antigen is unknown. No much larger clone exists at a distance of one base, and base qualities are not known. TCRdb shows the sequencer as Illumina HiSeq 1500. TCRdb applied fastp at Q25 and MiXCR to the public reads, then kept only in-frame beta chains. Every CDR3 protein is listed once, alongside the most common genes and DNA of its rows. Recorded for this sample are roughly 180,000 distinct CDR3 sequences; roughly a fifth of them occurred a single time. The leading ten clones occupy roughly 25% of the sample. Reading the label with the study, this specimen's treatment or condition is: in vitro stimulation with specific CMV peptide epitopes to enrich CMV-specific T cells. The data were obtained in a study of T cell repertoires in cytomegalovirus infection (dated by TCRdb to between 2018 and 2020). In the study overall: Alongside well-studied HLA-B-restricted epitopes, the peptide stimulations were aimed at recently identified HLA-C-restricted CMV epitopes, whose presentation resists viral immunomodulation. Donor HLA type was relevant to the analysis, because carriage of CMV infection together with the matching HLA type was indicated by public TCR beta signatures.

Findings and caveats that apply to the study as a whole: Cumulative frequency of public TCR beta family members discriminated carriers of CMV infection plus the relevant HLA type in this cohort and an independent roughly 330-donor cohort. The ex vivo response was dominated by HLA-C-restricted CMV-specific TCR beta clonotypes, which also provided the single most frequent clonotype in two of eight donors.

The TCR was taken from a human donor in good health (CMV status not recorded). Some clones in this sample may be carry-over from other donors' samples. Sequencing was performed on CD8+ T cells from cultured PBMCs, taken from culture after CMV antigen stimulation.

The DNA is TGTGCCAGCAGTTACTCGTGGCTCTACGAGCAGTACTTC. Translated, it reads CASSYSWLYEQYF. This chain is built from TRBV6-2 or TRBV6-3 and TRBJ2-7, with the D gene too uncertain to name. A distance of 6 bases separates the germline ends of V and J, which lose 0 bases and 3 bases respectively. The CDR3 sequence holds 13 residues, the cysteine and phenylalanine included. The CDR3 DNA has 39 bases and is translated from base 1. The germline V gene yields MNHEY for CDR1 and SVGEGT for CDR2.